A single T cell receptor (beta chain) is shown here with its context. What this receptor recognizes is not known. It has no much larger one-base neighbor in the sample; base qualities were not kept. Explained via the paper, the time point label denotes: about 28 days (+/-7) after the second vaccine dose. AZD1222 recipients whose second dose came at about 4 weeks and those whose second dose came at about 12 weeks were combined into one group, since spike-specific TCR depth and breadth did not differ between the two schedules. The vaccinee samples were drawn from two UK trials, COV001 and COV002, one of which was a single-blind randomized controlled phase 2/3 trial testing AZD1222 (ChAdOx1 nCoV-19) in healthy adults. For TCRbeta chain sequencing, PBMC samples were collected from trial participants at day 0 and at day 28 after the second dose. The data belong to a study of T cell responses to AZD1222 COVID-19 vaccine (dated by TCRdb to the early 2020s). In the study overall: A total of over 230 trial participants underwent TCR sequencing, of whom approximately 210 received two doses of AZD1222 and about 25 received two doses of the MenACWY control vaccine. Enrollment into the trials was organized by age into subgroups of 18-55, 56-69 and 70-plus years, and those subgroups contained 148, 28 and 57 TCR-sequenced participants, respectively.

Overall results and qualifications from the work: Vaccine-associated CD4 TCRs spanned the whole spike protein, with dominant responses in regions 160-218 and 743-854. The 56-69-year group was small, and its depth increase did not reach significance, likely because of low power. Reportedly, almost half of the unique spike-specific TCRs recognized epitopes lying outside the regions that are mutated in the B.1.351 and B.1.1.7 variants. After two AZD1222 doses, spike-specific TCR breadth and depth were significantly higher than at day 0 and than in MenACWY recipients. Conclusions about previously exposed vaccinees were limited because only a handful of AZD1222 recipients were SARS-CoV-2 seropositive at baseline. Because no samples from the day 14 peak response were available, repertoires could be characterized only after the peak T cell response. Participants were mostly white British, with more females than males. The authors suggested clonal diversity may have been underestimated.

V is cut by 2 bases and J by 5 bases, and the space between the germline ends is 7 bases. The germline V gene (reference sequence) yields SGHKS for CDR1 and YYEKEE for CDR2. Measured from the cysteine to the phenylalanine, the CDR3 is 12 residues long. Only the CDR3 DNA stays, 36 bases, in frame from base 1. The CDR3 regions of human TCRbeta chains were analyzed by immunosequencing. On the study's bioinformatics: Repertoire TCRs were matched against a reference library of SARS-CoV-2-specific TCRs generated with the MIRA antigen-specificity platform. Breadth meant the fraction of unique TCRs that were SARS-CoV-2-associated, whereas depth meant the fraction of total T cells that were SARS-CoV-2-associated. Using the MIRA data, each spike-specific TCR was mapped to the spike region that the TCR reacts to and placed in a CD4 or CD8 class. Log10-transformed breadth and depth values were compared by one-way ANOVA with Sidak's multiple comparisons tests. TCRdb carries this immuneACCESS record with in-frame sequences only. Its versions omit some clonotypes, under half of them owing to an unresolved V gene in the studies checked, with the rest unexplained. From that table come the V and J calls and clone size; the DNA was used to work out D and trimming. This sample has 130,000 or so clones in its table, and approximately 88% of those were observed once. The ten most abundant clones make up under 6% of the sample.

This TCR was sampled from an adult who received the AZD1222 COVID-19 vaccine. The V and J segments used are TRBV5-5 and TRBJ1-1; there is no confident call for the D gene. The sequencing used peripheral blood, collected 28 days after the second AZD1222 dose. The nucleotides are TGTGCCAGCAGCTTACAACGGACTGAAGCTTTCTTT. Translated, it reads CASSLQRTEAFF.